One and the same sample provided the 9 T cell receptor beta chains below, sequenced in a study of cytomegalovirus exposure and HLA in healthy donors. Amplification used 60 Vbeta primers and 13 Jbeta primers. TCRdb's table, derived via immunoSEQ multiplex PCR, lists solely in-frame clones and lacks some. The repertoire shows roughly 200,000 clones; the top ten hold roughly 1.2%. Sequenced: PBMCs. Receptor source: a girl aged 2 to 9 in good health and CMV-seropositive.

The rearrangement links TRBV30 to TRBJ2-7, with D tentatively TRBD2 (5 bases). The CDR3 is 11 amino acids. Germline V CDR1 and CDR2: GTSNPN, SVGIG (reference sequence). Deletions cut 5 bases from V and 7 bases from J, with 12 bases between. Here the CDR3 DNA reads TGTGCCTGGGGACTTTCAAGGGAGCAGTACTTC. It codes for CAWGLSREQYF.

About this clone: Other DNA sequences in this sample translate to the same CDR3. The gene calls are TRBV5-6 and TRBJ2-7; 8 bases agree with TRBD2. Trimming removed 4 bases from V and 5 bases from J; junction bases left unmatched: 11. The CDR3 spans 15 residues. The germline V gene has CDR1 SGHDT and CDR2 YYEEEE. CDR3 DNA: TGTGCCAGCAGCCTGAGAGGGACTAGTATCAACGAGCAGTACTTC. Protein sequence: CASSLRGTSINEQYF.

CDR3 coding DNA: TGTGCCAGCACAGGGGGCAGGTCTGGGGCCAACGTCCTGACTTTC. Amino acid sequence: CASTGGRSGANVLTF. This chain links TRBV6-5 with TRBJ2-6; 8 bases align to TRBD1. There are 15 residues in the CDR3. V lost 7 bases to trimming and J lost 1 base; unmatched junction nucleotides: 3. The germline V gene encodes CDR1 MNHEY and CDR2 SVGAGI.

This chain uses TRBV28 with TRBJ2-5, with D tentatively TRBD1 (5 bases). The CDR3 extends over 20 amino acids. Germline CDR1 MDHEN, CDR2 SYDVKM. Trimming removed 4 bases at V and 2 bases at J, with 29 bases between. CDR3 in DNA: TGTGCCAGCAGTTATATTCAGATCTTCCAGGGAACCCCAAAACAAGAGACCCAGTACTTC. It translates to CASSYIQIFQGTPKQETQYF.

The J gene is TRBJ2-1, the V gene TRBV7-6; TRBD1 aligns across 11 bases. CDR1 and CDR2 (germline): SGHVS, FNYEAQ. This CDR3 spans 15 amino acids. Trimming cost V 5 bases and J 6 bases; bases outside gene matches: 6. The CDR3 is CASSRGQGGLNEQFF. CDR3 DNA sequence: TGTGCCAGCAGCAGGGGACAGGGGGGACTCAATGAGCAGTTCTTC.

The CDR3 region has the DNA TGTGCCATCAGTGAGAGGGGCGGGGACGTAGCCAAAAACATTCAGTACTTC. This sequence encodes CAISERGGDVAKNIQYF. The rearrangement joins TRBV10-3 to TRBJ2-4, with D possibly being TRBD2 (6 bases). The ends were cut back, 2 bases at V and 0 bases at J, with 14 bases in the middle. Germline values: CDR1 ENHRY, CDR2 SYGVKD. The CDR3 is 17 residues long.

The CDR3 loop reads CASSLSPEYEQYF. The CDR3 nucleotides are TGTGCCAGCAGCTTATCTCCGGAGTACGAGCAGTACTTC. The gene calls are TRBV7-2 and TRBJ2-7; D is undetermined. There are 13 residues in the CDR3. Trimming took 2 bases from V and 4 from J, leaving 9 bases between them. Germline lookup yields CDR1 SGHTA and CDR2 FQGNSA. Looking up the rest from reference TRBV7-2 and TRBJ2-7 gives the full variable domain: GAGVSQSPSNKVTEKGKDVELRCDPISGHTALYWYRQSLGQGLEFLIYFQGNSAPDKSGLPSDRFSAERTGGSVSTLTIQRTQQEDSAVYLCASSLSPEYEQYFGPGTRLTVT.

For this clone: In the same sample, other DNA sequences code for this CDR3. The rearrangement joins TRBV15 to TRBJ1-3; no reliable D call. The CDR3 consists of 16 residues. The germline CDR1 and CDR2 sequences are LNHNV and YYDKDF (reference sequence). V was cut by 1 base and J by 0 bases, with 10 bases left in between. The CDR3 region is CATSRGRGNSGNTIYF. CDR3 coding DNA: TGTGCCACCAGCAGAGGTCGGGGTAACTCTGGAAACACCATATATTTT.

The CDR3 protein is CASSPSRSYEQYF. The CDR3 DNA reads as TGTGCCAGCAGCCCCTCGCGCTCCTACGAGCAGTACTTC. V is TRBV14 and J is TRBJ2-7; no clear D gene. Germline V gene lookup returns CDR1 SGHDN and CDR2 FVKESK. V lost 4 bases, J lost 0 bases, and 7 bases lay in between. CDR3 length: 13 residues.